The T cell receptor beta chain described here comes from a study of monozygotic twins with inflammatory bowel disease. Study conclusions and caveats: Different T cell subtypes could not be distinguished.

To note about this clonotype: The antigen is unknown.

The cDNA of both the TCRalpha and TCRbeta chains was subjected to two nested PCRs of approximately 16 and 9 cycles. TCRdb re-called the 5' RACE reads and shows each CDR3 protein once, DNA omitted. The sample totals around 150,000 distinct CDR3 sequences; its top ten clones hold approximately 2.8%. The CDR3 runs to 15 residues. Germline-derived CDR1 and CDR2 are MNHEY and SMNVEV (reference sequence). This chain uses TRBV27 with TRBJ1-1; the TRBD1 assignment by TCRdb is unverifiable without DNA. This sequence was found in a human donor with ulcerative colitis or Crohn's disease, or a healthy co-twin of an affected twin (not recorded which). Sequenced: blood. The CDR3 loop is CASSPAPTQNTEAFF.